This TCR beta chain was recovered during a study of blood T cells in healthy people across ages. Study conclusions and caveats: Donor CMV status was unknown, possibly confounding expanded clonotype changes.

V shed 8 bases, J shed 3 bases, and the junction held 13 bases outside the gene matches. CDR1 MNHNS and CDR2 SASEGT come from the germline V gene. The CDR3 loop spans 15 amino acids. The authors ran a second PCR of about 7 to 11 cycles using a sample-barcoded 5' primer and a J-beta primer mix. TCRdb re-derived calls from the 5' RACE reads in MiXCR, one entry per CDR3 protein. In the table there are around 1.5 million distinct CDR3 sequences, roughly 32% of which are singletons. A remark on this clonotype: Its antigen is as yet unknown.

The receptor's source is a woman in her 30s in good health. This chain uses TRBV6-1 with TRBJ2-7, with 7 bases fitting TRBD2. Sequencing was carried out using blood. The CDR3 protein is CASVKGGQMSYEQYF. CDR3 bases: TGTGCCAGCGTGAAGGGAGGGCAGATGAGCTACGAGCAGTACTTC.